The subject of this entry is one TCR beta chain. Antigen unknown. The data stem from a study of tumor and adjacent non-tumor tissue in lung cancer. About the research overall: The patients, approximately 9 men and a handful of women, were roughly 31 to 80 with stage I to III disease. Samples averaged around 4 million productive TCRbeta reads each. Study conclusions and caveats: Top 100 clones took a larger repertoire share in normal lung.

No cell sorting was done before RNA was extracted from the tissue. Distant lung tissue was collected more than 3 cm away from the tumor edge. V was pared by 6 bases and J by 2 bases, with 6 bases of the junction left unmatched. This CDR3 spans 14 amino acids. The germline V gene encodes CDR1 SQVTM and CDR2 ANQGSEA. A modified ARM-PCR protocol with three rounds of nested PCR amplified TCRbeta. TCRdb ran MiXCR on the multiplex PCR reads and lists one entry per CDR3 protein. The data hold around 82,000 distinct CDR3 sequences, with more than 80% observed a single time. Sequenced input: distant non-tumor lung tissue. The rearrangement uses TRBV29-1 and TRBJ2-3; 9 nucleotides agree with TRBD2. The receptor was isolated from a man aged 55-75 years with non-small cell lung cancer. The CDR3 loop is CSVAGTSHTDTQYF. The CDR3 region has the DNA TGCAGCGTGGCCGGGACTAGCCACACAGATACGCAGTATTTT.